This T cell receptor (beta chain) was sequenced during a study of control samples from healthy donors and cancer patients. The trim removed 1 base at V and 12 bases at J, leaving 9 bases unmatched. Germline V gene data show CDR1 as LNHNV and CDR2 as YYDKDF (reference sequence). CDR3 length: 16 residues. Generated by immunoSEQ multiplex PCR, the TCRdb table keeps only in-frame clones and is missing some. The table lists tens of thousands of clones, about three quarters of them singletons. The sample taken for sequencing was formalin-fixed, paraffin-embedded tissue. This receptor was taken from a male donor with melanoma. V usage is TRBV15 and J usage is TRBJ2-1; 13 nucleotides match TRBD2. The CDR3 region has the DNA TGTGCCACCAGCAGAGCGGGACTAGCGGGGTTCTATGGGCAGTTCTTC. It codes for CATSRAGLAGFYGQFF.